This entry lists 26 T cell receptor beta chains sequenced from one sample in a study of regulatory T cells in long-lasting Graves disease. Described time point: persistent/refractory GD, antithyroid drugs over 5 years with positive TRAb. After RNA was extracted from PBMCs, the TCR library was made from it. Library construction for TCR beta used iRepertoire HTBI primers and Arm-PCR of CDR3 regions. TCRdb passed the multiplex PCR reads through MiXCR, listing each CDR3 protein once. The table includes roughly 470,000 distinct CDR3 sequences, less than 25% detected once. The sequenced sample was peripheral blood mononuclear cells (PBMCs), obtained when the disease was refractory, from a patient treated with antithyroid drugs. The receptors here all came from a female donor with Graves disease.

Concerning this clonotype itself: A much larger clonotype is one base distant, so this may be a read error. The gene calls are TRBV6-9 and TRBJ2-5; 7 bases are a match to TRBD2. The CDR3 covers 15 residues. The J segment lost 5 bases and the V segment lost 3 bases, leaving 9 bases of the junction unmatched. CDR1 MNHGY and CDR2 SVAAGI come from the germline V gene. CDR3 bases: TGTGCCAGCAGTTACTCTTTGGGAGCGGGGGAGACCCAGTACTTC. It codes for CASSYSLGAGETQYF.

This clonotype was seen ten or more times. CDR3 amino acids: CASSDNPTGGETQYF. CDR3 DNA sequence: TGTGCCAGCAGTGATAACCCAACAGGGGGTGAGACCCAGTACTTC. The V gene is TRBV28, the J gene TRBJ2-5; the match to TRBD1 covers 8 bases. The CDR3 is 15 residues long. Germline CDR1 is MDHEN and CDR2 is SYDVKM. V gave up 5 bases and J gave up 5 bases; unmatched junction bases: 10. The full variable domain, with the rest looked up from reference TRBV28 and TRBJ2-5, is DVKVTQSSRYLVKRTGEKVFLECVQDMDHENMFWYRQDPGLGLRLIYFSYDVKMKEKGDIPEGYSVSREKKERFSLILESASTNQTSMYLCASSDNPTGGETQYFGPGTRLLVL.

The rearrangement joins TRBV15 to TRBJ1-5, with TRBD1 as a possible D gene (5 bases). Looked up from germline, CDR1 is LNHNV and CDR2 is YYDKDF (reference sequence). The CDR3 sequence is 15 residues long. The V gene lost 1 base and the J gene lost 1 base, with 8 bases spanning the gap. The CDR3 sequence: CATSRGGVSNQPQHF. The DNA of the CDR3 is TGTGCCACCAGCAGAGGAGGGGTGAGCAATCAGCCCCAGCATTTT.

The chain employs TRBV6-2 or TRBV6-3 and TRBJ1-5; D not certain. Germline V gives CDR1 MNHEY, CDR2 SVGEGT. With 0 bases removed from V and 4 bases from J, the gap between germline ends came to 10 bases. The length of the CDR3 is 15 residues. CDR3 in DNA: TGTGCCAGCAGTTACTCTGGGCAGTCTAATCAGCCCCAGCATTTT. Translated, it gives CASSYSGQSNQPQHF.

The chain combines TRBV5-1 with TRBJ2-1; 8 nucleotides line up with TRBD2. Germline CDR1 is SGHRS and CDR2 is YFSETQ. CDR3 length: 16 amino acids. J was trimmed by 8 bases and V by 4 bases; bases with no gene match: 14. The DNA of the CDR3 is TGCGCCAGCAGCCTACGGTCGAGCGGGAGTGGGTATGAGCAGTTCTTC. Amino acids: CASSLRSSGSGYEQFF.

This clonotype was observed a few times. The V call is TRBV20-1, the J call TRBJ2-2, with TRBD1 as a possible D gene (6 bases). V lost 5 bases, J lost 1 base, and 14 bases lay in between. The CDR3 length is 15 residues. The germline V gene has CDR1 DFQATT and CDR2 SNEGSKA (reference sequence). The CDR3 region has the DNA TGCAGTGCTTACACAGGGTTAGGGAACACCGGGGAGCTGTTTTTT. It is translated as CSAYTGLGNTGELFF.

Many counts were recorded for this clonotype. The chain combines TRBV7-2 with TRBJ1-2, with 8 bases lining up with TRBD1. V gave up 5 bases and J gave up 4 bases; unmatched junction bases: 0. The V gene's germline CDR1 is SGHTA and CDR2 FQGNSA. The CDR3 runs 12 residues. The DNA for the CDR3 is TGTGCCAGCAGCACAGGGGGCTATGGCTACACCTTC. It is translated as CASSTGGYGYTF.

The genes are TRBV5-1 and TRBJ1-1, with 7 bases fitting TRBD1. Germline trimming cut 4 bases from V and 3 bases from J; bases unmatched to any gene: 6. The CDR3 runs 14 residues. CDR1 SGHRS and CDR2 YFSETQ come from the germline V gene. The CDR3 DNA follows: TGCGCCAGCAGCCCGCGGGACAGCCACACTGAAGCTTTCTTT. It codes for CASSPRDSHTEAFF.

This clonotype has just a few counts. The chain is built from TRBV7-9 and TRBJ2-1; a weak D match, TRBD1 (5 bases). The CDR3 consists of 12 residues. Trimming shortened V by 5 bases and J by 5 bases, and 7 bases separated the two germline ends. Germline V gene sequence: CDR1 SEHNR, CDR2 FQNEAQ (reference sequence). The CDR3 DNA follows: TGTGCCAGCAGCCTACAGGACAATGAGCAGTTCTTC. Translation gives CASSLQDNEQFF.

The table lists this clonotype with many counts. The chain employs TRBV12-3 or TRBV12-4 and TRBJ2-5; TRBD1 aligns across 7 bases. The J segment lost 2 bases and the V segment lost 5 bases, leaving 8 bases of the junction unmatched. The CDR3 covers 15 residues. CDR3 sequence: CASSPRQGGQETQYF. The CDR3 DNA sequence: TGTGCCAGCAGTCCCAGACAGGGTGGGCAAGAGACCCAGTACTTC.

The table lists this clonotype with many counts. The rearrangement uses TRBV28 and TRBJ2-5; D uncertain. CDR3 length equals 13 residues. V lost 4 bases, J lost 7 bases, and 13 bases lay in between. The germline gives CDR1 MDHEN, CDR2 SYDVKM. The CDR3 protein is CASSYGEPLTQYF. The CDR3 region has the DNA TGTGCCAGCAGTTACGGCGAACCCTTGACCCAGTACTTC.

The V and J genes are TRBV18 and TRBJ1-1; D is uncertain. The CDR3 is made up of 12 amino acids. V was trimmed by 6 bases and J by 6 bases, leaving 11 bases between them. CDR1 is KGHSH and CDR2 is LQKENI in the germline V gene. The CDR3 bases are TGTGCCAGCTCTCTTACTGATGCTGAAGCTTTCTTT. Its translation: CASSLTDAEAFF.

This clonotype was counted between two and nine times. V usage is TRBV19 and J usage is TRBJ1-5, with D perhaps matching TRBD1 (6 bases). Germline CDR1 LNHDA, CDR2 SQIVND (reference sequence). The ends were cut back, 7 bases at V and 6 bases at J, with 25 bases in the middle. The CDR3 consists of 17 residues. The CDR3 sequence is CASTQGGPGSVSQPQHF. DNA for the CDR3: TGTGCCAGTACCCAAGGGGGTCCGGGATCAGTCTCTCAGCCCCAGCATTTT.

This clonotype has a handful of counts. This chain joins TRBV6-1 and TRBJ2-7; 7 bases are a match to TRBD1. The CDR3 has 13 amino acids. Germline CDR1 is MNHNS and CDR2 is SASEGT. The V and J ends lost 8 bases and 3 bases, in that order; junction bases with no gene match: 7. Here the CDR3 reads CASAGTAIYEQYF. The CDR3 nucleotides read TGTGCCAGCGCCGGGACAGCTATCTACGAGCAGTACTTC.

This clonotype was found many times. This rearrangement joins TRBV11-3 to TRBJ1-1, with unresolved D. This CDR3 has 12 residues. In germline, CDR1 is SGHNT, CDR2 YENEEA. Trimming removed 3 bases from V and 6 bases from J, with 8 bases in between. CDR3 in amino acids: CASSFSTAEAFF. DNA of the CDR3: TGTGCCAGCAGCTTTAGTACAGCTGAAGCTTTCTTT.

This chain uses TRBV10-3 with TRBJ1-2; TRBD1 might be the D (5 bases). Trimming removed 5 bases from V and 3 bases from J, with 10 bases in between. Germline CDR1 and CDR2: ENHRY and SYGVKD. The CDR3 totals 13 residues. The CDR3, as DNA: TGTGCCATCAGTTCCGGGACGGACTATGGCTACACCTTC. As protein: CAISSGTDYGYTF.

This chain connects TRBV5-4 to TRBJ1-2, with a possible D match to TRBD1 (5 bases). Trimming took 0 bases from V and 0 from J, leaving 12 bases between them. This CDR3 has 16 amino acids. CDR1 SGHNT and CDR2 YYREEE come from the germline V gene (reference sequence). The CDR3 protein is CASSLAQTEANYGYTF. The CDR3 nucleotides are TGTGCCAGCAGCTTGGCCCAGACAGAAGCTAACTATGGCTACACCTTC.

This clonotype was seen a handful of times. The DNA of the CDR3 is TGTGCCAGCAGCGCCTTCGGGGCTCTCAGGTTGGGAGGCTACACCTTC. It is translated as CASSAFGALRLGGYTF. The chain uses TRBV5-4 and TRBJ1-2; TRBD1 is a possible D gene (5 bases). CDR3 size: 16 residues. The V end lost 4 bases, the J end lost 8 bases, and 24 bases lay between the germline ends. Germline assignment: CDR1 SGHNT and CDR2 YYREEE (reference sequence).

This chain connects TRBV20-1 to TRBJ1-1; the D is unclear. Germline-derived CDR1 and CDR2 are DFQATT and SNEGSKA (reference sequence). CDR3 size: 13 residues. V was clipped by 0 bases and J by 1 base, with 6 bases between them. CDR3 protein: CSARDVGNTEAFF. The CDR3 DNA reads as TGCAGTGCTAGAGATGTCGGGAACACTGAAGCTTTCTTT.

V and J are TRBV25-1 and TRBJ2-7; 9 bases map to TRBD1. With V trimmed by 9 bases and J by 7 bases, 7 bases remained unmatched. Germline CDR1 reads MGHDK; CDR2 reads SYGVNS. The CDR3 loop spans 12 amino acids. The CDR3 nucleotides are TGTGCCAGGCGGGACAGGGAAGGGGAGCAGTACTTC. It encodes CARRDREGEQYF.

The J gene is TRBJ2-6, the V gene TRBV7-9; D might be TRBD1 (5 bases). Trimming took 8 bases from V and 0 from J, leaving 11 bases between them. The CDR3 runs 15 residues. Germline loops: CDR1 SEHNR, CDR2 FQNEAQ (reference sequence). The CDR3, as DNA: TGTGCCAGCCCGAGGCAGGGCTCTGGGGCCAACGTCCTGACTTTC. Its protein is CASPRQGSGANVLTF.

This chain links TRBV5-1 with TRBJ2-1, with 11 bases that match TRBD2. Germline CDR1 is SGHRS and CDR2 is YFSETQ. This CDR3 contains 15 residues. The J segment lost 4 bases and the V segment lost 5 bases, leaving 5 bases of the junction unmatched. CDR3 nucleotide sequence: TGCGCCAGCAGAACCGGGACTAGCGGTTACAATGAGCAGTTCTTC. Residues: CASRTGTSGYNEQFF.

The chain has TRBV7-9 and TRBJ1-4; D is uncertain. Trimming removed 5 bases from V and 8 bases from J, with 9 bases in between. Germline CDR1 is SEHNR and CDR2 is FQNEAQ (reference sequence). CDR3 length: 12 residues. The CDR3 DNA follows: TGTGCCAGCAGCCCAATCGGGGAAAAACTGTTTTTT. It translates to CASSPIGEKLFF.

This clonotype was observed a few times. J is TRBJ2-7 and V is TRBV14, with D possibly TRBD2 on 5 matching bases. This CDR3 spans 16 amino acids. V lost 3 bases, J lost 2 bases, and 17 bases lay in between. Germline CDR1 SGHDN, CDR2 FVKESK. The CDR3, as DNA: TGTGCCAGCAGCCAGGTGTCGGGATGGAATACCTACGAGCAGTACTTC. It yields the protein CASSQVSGWNTYEQYF.

The chain combines TRBV5-1 with TRBJ1-2, with TRBD1 as a possible D gene (5 bases). The CDR3 is made up of 14 amino acids. The ends were cut back, 1 base at V and 4 bases at J, with 11 bases in the middle. Per germline, CDR1 SGHRS and CDR2 YFSETQ. This CDR3 is CASSLTGQVYGYTF. The CDR3 nucleotides read TGCGCCAGCAGCTTGACCGGACAAGTCTATGGCTACACCTTC.

This chain uses TRBV27 with TRBJ2-2, with D perhaps TRBD1 (6 bases). This CDR3 has 15 amino acids. V lost 4 bases to trimming and J lost 6 bases, with 15 bases between them. Germline V gene data show CDR1 as MNHEY and CDR2 as SMNVEV (reference sequence). The CDR3 reads CASSSETYRAGELFF. CDR3 in DNA: TGTGCCAGCAGTTCAGAAACCTACAGGGCCGGGGAGCTGTTTTTT.